These T cell receptor beta chains were read from a single sample in a study of blood T cell repertoires in COVID-19. The table came from immunoSEQ multiplex PCR; TCRdb's copy has only in-frame clones and leaves some out. Of 250,000 to 350,000 clones in the sample, approximately 90% were seen once. The sequencing input was PBMCs or T cells enriched from blood (not recorded which). The receptors were sampled from a woman aged 55-70 years in a cohort exposed to, infected with or recovered from COVID-19 (not recorded which). CDR3s leave out the opening cysteine and the closing phenylalanine or tryptophan.

TRBJ2-5 13 TRBV5-1 ASSTGQGDQETQY
TRBJ2-1 12 TRBV27 ASSSAGRTSEQF
TRBJ2-3 11 TRBV28 ASSEEQGWTQY
TRBJ2-5 11 TRBV28 ASSLSGQETQY
TRBJ2-7 12 TRBV15 ATSRSGRGYEQY
TRBJ1-1 13 TRBV28 ASSLYVGADTEAF
TRBJ2-3 15 TRBV4-1 ASSRLDRTASTDTQY
TRBJ2-1 13 TRBV11-2 ASSLTRSSYNEQF
TRBJ1-2 9 TRBV6-5 ASRYRESYT
TRBJ2-7 12 TRBV5-6 ASSVTSGKGEQY
TRBJ1-2 12 TRBV6-6 ASSYSDTNYGYT
TRBJ1-1 8 TRBV28 ASRAAEAF
TRBJ1-5 12 TRBV7-2 ASSFVRGNQPQH
TRBJ1-4 12 TRBV19 ASSTARTVEKLF
TRBJ2-5 11 TRBV20-1 SASPGTPGTQY
TRBJ2-1 11 TRBV10-3 AISESSDTQQF
TRBJ2-7 14 TRBV10-3 AISYSGTSGRLEQY
TRBJ2-1 13 TRBV18 ASSLLAGGGDEQF
TRBJ2-7 13 TRBV11-2 ASTDADKANYEQY
TRBJ2-7 13 TRBV24-1 ATITRTSGYYEQY
TRBJ1-6 14 TRBV4-1 ASSQDLSSYNSPLH
TRBJ2-1 9 TRBV30 AWSVHVEQF
TRBJ1-3 15 TRBV11-2 ASSFIWAYSSGNTIY
TRBJ1-4 9 TRBV20-1 SAPRGEKLF
TRBJ2-7 14 TRBV4-1 ASSQEWSGRSYEQY
TRBJ2-7 13 TRBV9 ASSGSGSLGDEQY
TRBJ2-1 16 TRBV2 ATTPPQWDKSSYNEQF
TRBJ2-5 12 TRBV5-1 ASSSPPYQETQY
TRBJ2-5 15 TRBV30 AWSPGLAGGTQETQY
TRBJ2-3 12 TRBV12-5 ASGFSGNPHTQY
TRBJ2-2 14 TRBV28 ASSLGGQGKTGELF
TRBJ2-3 10 TRBV12-3/TRBV12-4 ASSFIGQGPL
TRBJ2-1 14 TRBV24-1 ATSVQTGGSYNEQF
TRBJ2-7 14 TRBV11-2 ASSFGGLAVGDEQY
TRBJ2-1 13 TRBV30 AWGHSGTSYNEQF
TRBJ2-7 12 TRBV28 ASSLAGGPYEQY
TRBJ2-5 13 TRBV2 ASSILGGWGETQY
TRBJ1-3 13 TRBV6-5 ASIASQEYGNTIY
TRBJ2-7 11 TRBV29-1 SVVVGGSYEQY
TRBJ2-7 14 TRBV30 AWKRSGSLSSYEQY
TRBJ2-7 12 TRBV9 ASSITSDSYEQY
TRBJ1-5 14 TRBV11-2 ASSLGRAGSNQPQH
TRBJ1-6 13 TRBV14 ASSLIQGRDSPLH
TRBJ1-4 12 TRBV5-3 ARSFSDSFEKLF
TRBJ1-4 11 TRBV28 ASSLISNEKLF
TRBJ1-2 12 TRBV7-9 ASSRPGGNYGYT
TRBJ2-7 13 TRBV3-1/TRBV3-2 ASSQARTTFYEQY
TRBJ1-6 14 TRBV5-1 ASSLGPGLYNSPLH
TRBJ2-3 15 TRBV4-3 ASSQDWGQGSTDTQY
TRBJ1-6 12 TRBV5-4 ASSSGQENSPLH
TRBJ2-5 12 TRBV30 AWRTGGAIETQY
TRBJ1-5 12 TRBV4-1 ASSQVGKGQPQH
TRBJ2-2 11 TRBV27 ARPTRWSGELF
TRBJ1-2 12 TRBV7-8 ASSPRTGRRGYT
TRBJ2-1 13 TRBV11-2 ASSLSGRTYNEQF